Shown below are 20 T cell receptor beta chains from a single sample sequenced in a study of tumor and adjacent non-tumor tissue in lung cancer. RNA was extracted from bulk tissue without any cell sorting. Distant lung tissue was collected more than 3 cm away from the tumor edge. TCRbeta libraries were built with three rounds of nested PCR, modified from ARM-PCR. TCRdb itself ran the multiplex PCR reads through MiXCR, one entry per CDR3 protein. There are roughly 44,000 distinct CDR3 sequences in the sample; 60% to 65% occur only once, and roughly 19% lies in the top ten. The sample was distant non-tumor lung tissue. Receptor source: a woman in her 40s with non-small cell lung cancer.

Points on this clonotype: One end of the junction is discordant with germline, which a read error may explain. The chain joins TRBV11-2 to TRBJ2-6; D not certain. Germline assignment: CDR1 SGHAT and CDR2 FQNNGV. This CDR3 is 16 amino acids long. The CDR3 DNA reads as TGTGCCAACGGCTGGTCAGACCTCTCTTGGGCCAACGTCCTGACTTTC. It codes for CANGWSDLSWANVLTF.

To note about this clonotype: One end of the junction varies from germline; a read error may be responsible. The chain links TRBV6-6 to TRBJ1-5; 7 bases line up with TRBD1. Looked up from germline, CDR1 is MNHNY and CDR2 is SVGAGI (reference sequence). The CDR3 consists of 12 residues. The CDR3 spells CSSRQGGQPHHF. DNA of the CDR3: TGTTCCAGCAGACAGGGTGGGCAGCCCCATCATTTT.

To note about this clonotype: It may be a read error: a sequence one base away is much more abundant. The CDR3 end shows no conserved phenylalanine or tryptophan, and so a read error is likely. V and J are TRBV20-1 and TRBJ2-7; 7 positions agree with TRBD1. CDR3 size: 15 residues. J lost 2 bases, V lost 6 bases, and 13 bases had no gene match. Per the germline V gene, CDR1 is DFQATT and CDR2 is SNEGSKA (reference sequence). CDR3 region: CSATTGPYGAYEQYI. The CDR3 DNA reads TGCAGTGCAACGACAGGGCCCTACGGGGCCTACGAGCAGTACATC.

This clonotype came up a few times. An end of the junction does not agree with germline; a read error may underlie this. J is TRBJ2-7 and V is TRBV11-2; TRBD1 matches 9 bases. The V gene's germline CDR1 is SGHAT and CDR2 FQNNGV. This CDR3 spans 15 amino acids. This CDR3 is CASIPEGQGHYKQYF. The CDR3 DNA is TGTGCCAGCATCCCTGAGGGACAGGGACACTACAAGCAGTACTTC.

The gene calls are TRBV28 and TRBJ1-5; TRBD1 is a possible D gene (6 bases). V dropped 6 bases and J dropped 2 bases, with 26 bases sitting between them. The CDR3 is made up of 19 amino acids. CDR1 and CDR2 (germline): MDHEN, SYDVKM. Here the CDR3 reads CASRDRERGLGVGNQPQHF. DNA for the CDR3: TGTGCCAGCAGGGACCGGGAGAGGGGGTTAGGAGTGGGCAATCAGCCCCAGCATTTT.

This clonotype showed up just once. This is likely a read error, given that the CDR3 carries no conserved phenylalanine or tryptophan at its end. V and J are TRBV29-1 and TRBJ2-1, with D perhaps TRBD1 (7 bases). The germline V gene has CDR1 SQVTM and CDR2 ANQGSEA. The CDR3 sequence is 14 residues long. The CDR3 region is CNVAAGQIYNEQFI. In DNA, the CDR3 is TGCAATGTTGCCGCGGGACAGATCTACAATGAGCAGTTCATC.

The gene calls are TRBV11-2 and TRBJ2-1; 8 bases align to TRBD2. The germline CDR1 and CDR2 sequences are SGHAT and FQNNGV. V lost 8 bases and J lost 4; bases outside the gene matches: 10. The CDR3 length is 15 residues. The DNA of the CDR3 is TGTGCCAGCTGGTTTTCGGCTAGCGGGTACAATGAGCAGTTCTTC. Its protein is CASWFSASGYNEQFF.

Comment on this clonotype: No conserved phenylalanine or tryptophan is present at the end of the CDR3, so a read error is the likely explanation. This chain uses TRBV11-2 with TRBJ2-7, with 8 bases lining up with TRBD1. This CDR3 is 14 amino acids long. Unmatched junction bases numbered 4, after V lost 4 bases and J lost 2 bases. The germline V gene has CDR1 SGHAT and CDR2 FQNNGV. The CDR3 loop reads CASSSMTGAYEQYL. CDR3 in DNA: TGTGCCAGCAGCTCCATGACAGGGGCCTACGAGCAGTACCTC.

Remarks on this clonotype: Germline is not matched at one junction end, which may reflect a read error. V usage is TRBV20-1 and J usage is TRBJ1-5, with TRBD1 matching over 10 bases. Germline V gene data show CDR1 as DFQATT and CDR2 as SNEGSKA (reference sequence). The CDR3 sequence is 15 residues long. CDR3 protein: CSAQRQGASNRPQHF. The DNA for the CDR3 is TGCAGTGCCCAGAGACAGGGGGCAAGCAATCGGCCCCAGCATTTT.

The chain has TRBV7-8 and TRBJ2-7; D is possibly TRBD1 or TRBD2 (5 bases each). CDR1 SGHVS and CDR2 FQNEAQ come from the germline V gene. The CDR3 consists of 14 residues. V was cut by 1 base and J by 8 bases, with 15 bases left in between. The DNA of the CDR3 is TGTGCCAGCAGCTTAGAGCACGGGACCTGTAAGCAGTACTTC. Its protein product is CASSLEHGTCKQYF.

V and J are TRBV6-2 or TRBV6-3 and TRBJ2-5; TRBD2 matches at 14 bases. Germline CDR1 reads MNHEY; CDR2 reads SVGEGT. CDR3 size: 15 residues. CDR3 loop: CVSSRGLAGVETQYF. The CDR3 DNA sequence: TGTGTCAGTAGCCGGGGACTAGCGGGAGTGGAGACCCAGTACTTC.

This clonotype was counted ten times or more. The rearrangement uses TRBV29-1 and TRBJ2-5; TRBD1 matches 9 bases. Unmatched junction bases numbered 17, after V lost 4 bases and J lost 5 bases. In germline, CDR1 is SQVTM, CDR2 ANQGSEA. The CDR3 runs 17 residues. As DNA, the CDR3 is TGCAGCGTTGGGGGTGCATGGGAAACAGGGGGCCGGGAGACCCAGTACTTC. This gives the protein CSVGGAWETGGRETQYF.

As to this clonotype: Compared with germline, one end of the junction differs, possibly owing to a read error. The V call is TRBV28, the J call TRBJ2-1, with 10 bases identical to TRBD2. The CDR3 spans 12 residues. The germline V gene encodes CDR1 MDHEN and CDR2 SYDVKM. Here the CDR3 reads CVSGRASNEQFF. In DNA form, the CDR3 reads TGTGTCAGCGGGAGGGCCTCCAATGAGCAGTTCTTC.

As regards this clonotype: A read error may produce the germline difference seen at one junction end. The chain has TRBV11-2 and TRBJ2-5; a weak D match, TRBD2 (6 bases). Germline CDR1 is SGHAT and CDR2 is FQNNGV. The CDR3 contains 16 residues. CDR3 loop: CASSLVGRRAQETKYF. The CDR3 DNA reads TGTGCCAGCAGCCTAGTTGGGCGGAGGGCTCAAGAGACCAAGTACTTC.

About this clonotype itself: A much larger clone lies a single base off, so this may be a read error. Given the absence of the conserved phenylalanine or tryptophan at the CDR3 end, a read error is likely. V and J are TRBV20-1 and TRBJ2-7, with D maybe TRBD2 (6 bases). The CDR3 runs 13 residues. Germline CDR1 is DFQATT and CDR2 is SNEGSKA (reference sequence). The CDR3 nucleotides are TGCAGCCCGGTGGGGGAGGACACCTACGAGCAGTACCTC. It codes for CSPVGEDTYEQYL.

The chain links TRBV10-2 to TRBJ1-1; no clear D gene. Germline V gene lookup returns CDR1 WSHSY and CDR2 SAAADI. This CDR3 comprises 15 residues. V lost 3 bases and J lost 0, with 11 bases in between. The CDR3 DNA follows: TGCGCCAGCAGTGACTCTTGGGATATGAACACTGAAGCTTTCTTT. Encoded protein: CASSDSWDMNTEAFF.

About this clonotype: Mismatch with germline at one junction end may stem from a read error. V usage is TRBV6-2 or TRBV6-3 and J usage is TRBJ2-1; D is undetermined. Per germline, CDR1 MNHEY and CDR2 SVGEGT. This CDR3 is built from 11 residues. This CDR3 is CTSSPLNEQFF. The CDR3 DNA reads as TGTACCAGCAGTCCTTTGAATGAGCAGTTCTTC.

This clonotype was observed many times. The gene calls are TRBV6-5 and TRBJ2-7; no reliable D call. The CDR3 length is 13 residues. Germline V lookup: CDR1 MNHEY, CDR2 SVGAGI. V dropped 0 bases and J dropped 2 bases, with 5 bases sitting between them. CDR3 in amino acids: CASSYSSAYEQYF. CDR3 in DNA: TGTGCCAGCAGTTACTCTTCAGCCTACGAGCAGTACTTC.

On this clonotype: A read error may produce the germline difference seen at one junction end. This sequence joins TRBV14 and TRBJ2-5; D is possibly TRBD2 (5 bases). Germline lookup yields CDR1 SGHDN and CDR2 FVKESK. The CDR3 spans 14 residues. The CDR3 DNA reads TGTGTCAGCAGCCATCCGGACTGGTCGGAGACCCAGTATTTC. This codes for CVSSHPDWSETQYF. The complete variable domain, with remaining parts taken from reference TRBV14 and TRBJ2-5, reads EAGVTQFPSHSVIEKGQTVTLRCDPISGHDNLYWYRRVMGKEIKFLLHFVKESKQDESGMPNNRFLAERTGGTYSTLKVQPAELEDSGVYFCVSSHPDWSETQYFGPGTRLLVL.

Regarding this clonotype: At one end, the junction sequence differs from germline, possibly due to a read error. This chain joins TRBV12-3 or TRBV12-4 and TRBJ2-2; maybe TRBD2 (5 bases). The CDR3 is 12 residues long. The CDR3 coding sequence is TGTGCCAGCAGTTCCTCAGCCGGGGAACTGTTTTTT. Its translation is CASSSSAGELFF.